Shown below are 26 T cell receptor beta chains from a single sample sequenced in a study of blood T cell repertoires in COVID-19. The repertoire was sequenced with immunoSEQ multiplex PCR; TCRdb's copy has only in-frame clones and lacks some. The repertoire holds about 70,000 clones, with about four fifths as singletons. The material sequenced was peripheral blood. These TCRs come from a man aged 70 or older who had recovered from COVID-19.

V and J are TRBV12-2 and TRBJ2-5; the DNA was not used to check the table's D call, TRBD2. TRBV12-2 is labeled a pseudogene. This CDR3 contains 14 residues. CDR3 DNA sequence: TGTGCAAGTCGCCACGGACTAGATCAAGAGACCCAGTACTTC. It specifies CASRHGLDQETQYF.

This clone was seen just once. The rearrangement uses TRBV6-5 and TRBJ1-4; perhaps TRBD1 as D (5 bases). The CDR3 has 15 amino acids. Germline CDR1 reads MNHEY; CDR2 reads SVGAGI. The V end was cut by 6 bases, the J end by 7 bases, with 18 bases between. The CDR3 loop reads CASRDTAGTFEKLFF. The CDR3 nucleotides are TGTGCCAGCAGGGATACAGCCGGGACTTTTGAAAAACTGTTTTTT.

The V call is TRBV4-3, the J call TRBJ1-4, with 8 bases matching TRBD1. The trim removed 1 base at V and 3 bases at J, leaving 4 bases unmatched. This CDR3 comprises 16 residues. CDR1 is LGHNA, CDR2 YSLEER, per germline. CDR3 DNA: TGCGCCAGCAGCCAAGTGGCGGGACAGGCTAATGAAAAACTGTTTTTT. The encoded protein is CASSQVAGQANEKLFF.

The rearrangement uses TRBV6-5 and TRBJ1-3, with D unresolved. Germline-derived CDR1 and CDR2 are MNHEY and SVGAGI. There are 13 residues in the CDR3. Deletions cut 6 bases from V and 4 bases from J, with 10 bases between. The CDR3 here is CASSLVPGNTIYF. As DNA, the CDR3 is TGTGCCAGCAGCCTAGTTCCGGGAAACACCATATATTTT.

The chain couples TRBV7-2 to TRBJ2-3; the D gene is possibly TRBD1 (5 bases). The CDR3 length is 19 residues. Germline assignment: CDR1 SGHTA and CDR2 FQGNSA. V gave up 1 base and J gave up 3 bases, with 23 bases separating them. The CDR3 bases are TGTGCCAGCAGCTTAGTGTTTCCCACCCCTGCAGGGTTAACAGATACGCAGTATTTT. Its translation is CASSLVFPTPAGLTDTQYF.

The genes are TRBV11-3 and TRBJ2-3; D gene uncertain. This CDR3 has 13 residues. Germline V lookup: CDR1 SGHNT, CDR2 YENEEA. Trimming stripped 5 bases from V and 3 bases from J, with 9 bases between. DNA of the CDR3: TGTGCCAGCAGCGTTTCTCGGACAGATACGCAGTATTTT. This codes for CASSVSRTDTQYF.

The chain is built from TRBV6-5 and TRBJ1-2, with TRBD1 matching over 7 bases. Germline lookup yields CDR1 MNHEY and CDR2 SVGAGI. Trimming took 6 bases from V and 0 from J; bases not matched to a gene: 7. The CDR3 loop spans 15 amino acids. The CDR3 is CASSRGQETNYGYTF. In nucleotides, the CDR3 is TGTGCCAGCAGCCGCGGACAGGAGACTAACTATGGCTACACCTTC.

The chain carries TRBV19 and TRBJ1-5, with 7 bases aligning to TRBD1. The junction had 6 bases not matched to a gene; V was cut back by 2 bases and J by 2 bases. The CDR3 spans 16 residues. The germline V gene encodes CDR1 LNHDA and CDR2 SQIVND (reference sequence). The CDR3 bases are TGTGCCAGTAGTATAAGGGGGCCTGGGGGCAATCAGCCCCAGCATTTT. Translation: CASSIRGPGGNQPQHF.

This chain joins TRBV19 and TRBJ2-7; TRBD2 is a possible D gene (6 bases). CDR3 length: 14 amino acids. Deletions cut 5 bases from V and 7 bases from J, with 18 bases between. Germline V CDR1 and CDR2: LNHDA, SQIVND (reference sequence). The CDR3 coding sequence is TGTGCCAGTAGTTCCAGGGACTGGTTTGGAGAGCAGTACTTC. Translation gives CASSSRDWFGEQYF.

The chain combines TRBV11-2 with TRBJ2-1; possibly TRBD1 for D (6 bases). Between the trimmed V and J ends, which lost 5 bases and 6 bases, there was a span of 11 bases. The CDR3 runs to 13 residues. Germline assignment: CDR1 SGHAT and CDR2 FQNNGV. The CDR3 reads CASSQGLSNEQFF. The CDR3 coding sequence is TGTGCCAGCAGCCAGGGGTTGTCCAATGAGCAGTTCTTC.

The chain uses TRBV5-1 and TRBJ2-3; the D gene is possibly TRBD2 (6 bases). The ends were cut back, 7 bases at V and 7 bases at J, with 22 bases in the middle. This CDR3 region has 15 residues. CDR1 SGHRS and CDR2 YFSETQ come from the germline V gene. The chain's CDR3 is CASWGVLGSKNTQYF. In nucleotides, the CDR3 is TGCGCCAGCTGGGGGGTTCTTGGTTCTAAAAATACGCAGTATTTT.

This clone was seen just once. The chain joins TRBV5-1 to TRBJ2-7, with 7 bases fitting TRBD1. This CDR3 has 14 amino acids. The germline V gene encodes CDR1 SGHRS and CDR2 YFSETQ. J was trimmed by 2 bases and V by 3 bases; bases with no gene match: 5. The DNA of the CDR3 is TGCGCCAGCAGCTCGGGACAGTCCCCCTACGAGCAGTACTTC. Protein: CASSSGQSPYEQYF.

This chain uses TRBV4-3 with TRBJ2-2; TRBD2 aligns across 9 bases. V trimming: 0 bases; J trimming: 1 base; junction bases outside the gene matches: 0. CDR3 length: 16 residues. Germline V gene lookup returns CDR1 LGHNA and CDR2 YSLEER. The CDR3 bases are TGCGCCAGCAGCCAAGATAGCGGGAGGAACACCGGGGAGCTGTTTTTT. Translation: CASSQDSGRNTGELFF.

The chain combines TRBV21-1 with TRBJ2-3; TRBD2 is the table's D call, not checked against the DNA. TRBV21-1 is flagged as a pseudogene. The CDR3 sequence is 13 residues long. The chain's CDR3 is CASSTEGTDTQYF. The DNA for the CDR3 is TGTGCCAGCAGCACGGAGGGCACAGATACGCAGTATTTT.

The count of this clone is one. The chain has TRBV10-3 and TRBJ1-1, with D maybe TRBD1 (5 bases). Trimming shortened V by 9 bases and J by 7 bases, and 18 bases separated the two germline ends. Germline-derived CDR1 and CDR2 are ENHRY and SYGVKD. The CDR3 runs to 13 residues. The CDR3 DNA reads as TGTGCCATGAGGAGGGGCGAAGTTGATGAAGCTTTCTTT. Protein: CAMRRGEVDEAFF.

The chain couples TRBV7-8 to TRBJ2-3; possibly TRBD2 for D (6 bases). V lost 4 bases and J lost 1, with 12 bases in between. The CDR3 runs to 15 residues. Germline CDR1 SGHVS, CDR2 FQNEAQ. The chain's CDR3 is CASSSGSHRTDTQYF. In DNA form, the CDR3 reads TGTGCCAGCAGCTCCGGGAGTCACCGCACAGATACGCAGTATTTT.

This clone has a handful of counts. The chain links TRBV7-2 to TRBJ2-1; TRBD2 aligns across 7 bases. The CDR3 spans 16 residues. Germline CDR1 SGHTA, CDR2 FQGNSA. The J segment lost 6 bases and the V segment lost 5 bases, leaving 13 bases of the junction unmatched. The CDR3 DNA sequence: TGTGCCAGCAGCACATACGGGACTAAGGAGGGCAATGAGCAGTTCTTC. It specifies CASSTYGTKEGNEQFF.

The genes are TRBV27 and TRBJ1-1; D is possibly TRBD1 (5 bases). Trimming pared 3 bases from V and 2 bases from J, leaving 10 bases between. The CDR3 length is 14 residues. Germline values: CDR1 MNHEY, CDR2 SMNVEV (reference sequence). The CDR3 reads CASSFNTGNTEAFF. Written as DNA, the CDR3 is TGTGCCAGCAGTTTCAACACAGGAAACACTGAAGCTTTCTTT.

The chain uses TRBV5-4 and TRBJ1-3; D may be TRBD1 (5 bases). Per germline, CDR1 SGHNT and CDR2 YYREEE (reference sequence). V was clipped by 2 bases and J by 0 bases, with 9 bases between them. The CDR3 runs to 15 residues. The CDR3 sequence: CASSLDSHSGNTIYF. The CDR3 DNA is TGTGCCAGCAGCTTAGACAGCCACTCTGGAAACACCATATATTTT.

This chain joins TRBV28 and TRBJ2-3; D is unresolved. This CDR3 region has 12 residues. Germline CDR1 reads MDHEN; CDR2 reads SYDVKM. V lost 6 bases, J lost 2 bases, and 6 bases lay in between. This chain's CDR3 is CASRIDTDTQYF. The CDR3 coding sequence is TGTGCCAGCAGGATAGACACAGATACGCAGTATTTT.

The chain uses TRBV14 and TRBJ1-5, with 8 bases lining up with TRBD1. The CDR3 is made up of 14 amino acids. Germline V lookup: CDR1 SGHDN, CDR2 FVKESK. The V gene end was trimmed by 4 bases and the J gene end by 6 bases; junction bases not matched to a gene: 5. DNA for the CDR3: TGTGCCAGCAGCCTTACAGGGGGTAGTCAGCCCCAGCATTTT. Residues: CASSLTGGSQPQHF.

This clone appeared a few times. The V and J genes are TRBV10-1 and TRBJ2-7; TRBD1 might be the D (5 bases). V was shortened by 3 bases and J by 2 bases, with 11 bases between the two germline ends. The CDR3 sequence is 14 residues long. The germline V gene has CDR1 WNHNN and CDR2 SYGVQD (reference sequence). As DNA, the CDR3 is TGCGCCAGCAGTGATCTCAGGGCCCCCTACGAGCAGTACTTC. Its translation: CASSDLRAPYEQYF.

This clone came up a few times. The chain recombines TRBV28 with TRBJ1-3; 10 nucleotides align to TRBD1. The junction had 11 bases not matched to a gene; V was cut back by 5 bases and J by 4 bases. The CDR3 runs 17 residues. The germline gives CDR1 MDHEN, CDR2 SYDVKM. The CDR3 here is CASSPGTGAHSGNTIYF. DNA for the CDR3: TGTGCCAGCAGTCCAGGGACAGGGGCCCATTCCGGAAACACCATATATTTT.

This chain connects TRBV6-5 to TRBJ1-6; 8 bases agree with TRBD1. Germline trimming cut 5 bases from V and 7 bases from J; bases unmatched to any gene: 7. This CDR3 region has 15 residues. Germline V gene lookup returns CDR1 MNHEY and CDR2 SVGAGI. In DNA form, the CDR3 reads TGTGCCAGCAGTCCTCAGGACAGGGCGAATTCACCCCTCCACTTT. It yields the protein CASSPQDRANSPLHF.

This clone was observed many times. This chain links TRBV9 with TRBJ1-3, with a weak D call TRBD1 (5 bases). Germline V gives CDR1 SGDLS, CDR2 YYNGEE. The CDR3 covers 17 residues. V lost 0 bases to trimming and J lost 0 bases, with 13 bases between them. The CDR3 DNA reads as TGTGCCAGCAGCGTAGCTATGGAGGGGCCCTCTGGAAACACCATATATTTT. Translating it yields CASSVAMEGPSGNTIYF.

J is TRBJ2-3 and V is TRBV10-2; 9 nucleotides line up with TRBD2. The CDR3 loop spans 22 amino acids. Germline CDR1 and CDR2: WSHSY and SAAADI. Germline trimming cut 2 bases from V and 1 base from J; bases unmatched to any gene: 22. CDR3 region: CASSEKSAGGVFSSLGTDTQYF. In DNA form, the CDR3 reads TGCGCCAGCAGTGAGAAGAGCGCGGGAGGGGTATTTTCTAGCCTTGGCACAGATACGCAGTATTTT.